These T cell receptor beta chains were read from a single sample in a study of tumor-infiltrating lymphocytes in primary liver carcinoma. TCRdb re-analysed the multiplex PCR reads in MiXCR, keeping a single row per CDR3 protein. The sample holds about 200,000 distinct CDR3 sequences; less than 75% are singletons and the top ten take about 7.1%. Input material: peripheral blood. Every receptor here comes from a woman aged 55-70 years with primary liver carcinoma and hepatitis B virus infection. Both conserved end residues are part of each CDR3. Fields, in order: D gene, V gene, J gene, clone size, CDR3 DNA, CDR3 protein. D genes are given only for firm matches. Rows give clone size only sometimes, using once, few, many, or a class for an expanded clone.

d_gene: -; v_gene: TRBV11-2; j_gene: TRBJ2-1; abundance: -; CDR3nt: TGTGCCAACAGCGGGGGACAGGGATACAATGAGCAGATCTTC; CDR3aa: CANSGGQGYNEQIF
d_gene: TRBD2; v_gene: TRBV28; j_gene: TRBJ2-3; abundance: -; CDR3nt: TGTGCCAGCACCGAAGTAGGACTAGCGAAAAGGGGTGTCGATACGCGGTATTTT; CDR3aa: CASTEVGLAKRGVDTRYF
d_gene: -; v_gene: TRBV28; j_gene: TRBJ1-2; abundance: -; CDR3nt: TGTGCCAGCATCCCCGCCCAATTCCCAGGGTATGGCTACACCTTC; CDR3aa: CASIPAQFPGYGYTF
d_gene: -; v_gene: TRBV5-1; j_gene: TRBJ2-1; abundance: -; CDR3nt: TGCGCCAGCAGCTTGGAGCGGGCCCCCTACAATGAGCAGTTCTTC; CDR3aa: CASSLERAPYNEQFF
d_gene: TRBD2; v_gene: TRBV6-5; j_gene: TRBJ2-1; abundance: -; CDR3nt: TGTGCCAGCAGCTCTCGCCTCCATACTAGCGGGAAAAGCAATGAGCAGTTCTTC; CDR3aa: CASSSRLHTSGKSNEQFF
d_gene: -; v_gene: TRBV7-9; j_gene: TRBJ2-1; abundance: -; CDR3nt: TGTGCCAGCAGCCCAAGGAGGGGGTCCTACAGTGAGCAGTTCTTC; CDR3aa: CASSPRRGSYSEQFF
d_gene: -; v_gene: TRBV11-2; j_gene: TRBJ1-4; abundance: -; CDR3nt: TGTGCCAGCAGCTACTTTGGCAGGGACGGCGCAAATGAAAAGCTGTTTTTT; CDR3aa: CASSYFGRDGANEKLFF
d_gene: -; v_gene: TRBV7-3; j_gene: TRBJ1-1; abundance: -; CDR3nt: TGTGCCAGCAGCCCTGGGGGGGGGTATACTGAAGCTTTCTTT; CDR3aa: CASSPGGGYTEAFF
d_gene: -; v_gene: TRBV11-1; j_gene: TRBJ2-7; abundance: few; CDR3nt: TGTGCCAGCAGCTCGTGGTTGGACGGTGGCCTAGACGAGCTGTACTTC; CDR3aa: CASSSWLDGGLDELYF
d_gene: TRBD1; v_gene: TRBV29-1; j_gene: TRBJ2-2; abundance: -; CDR3nt: TGTAGCGCTGTGGGTACAGGGGGGCACACCGGGGAGCTGTTTTTT; CDR3aa: CSAVGTGGHTGELFF
d_gene: TRBD2; v_gene: TRBV11-1; j_gene: TRBJ2-1; abundance: -; CDR3nt: TGTGCCAGCGGGAGGGAGGAATACAATGAGCAGTTCTTC; CDR3aa: CASGREEYNEQFF
d_gene: -; v_gene: TRBV12-3/TRBV12-4; j_gene: TRBJ2-5; abundance: many; CDR3nt: TGTGCCAGCAGTTTAGAGACCTCTCCGGAGACCCAGTACTTC; CDR3aa: CASSLETSPETQYF
d_gene: -; v_gene: TRBV12-5; j_gene: TRBJ2-7; abundance: many; CDR3nt: TGTGCTAGTGGTTTGCCCCGCCGGGCAACCTACGAGCAGTACTTC; CDR3aa: CASGLPRRATYEQYF
d_gene: -; v_gene: TRBV28; j_gene: TRBJ1-4; abundance: -; CDR3nt: TGTGCCAGCAATTTCCCGGGCTTCAATGAAAAACTGTTTTTT; CDR3aa: CASNFPGFNEKLFF
d_gene: -; v_gene: TRBV29-1; j_gene: TRBJ2-7; abundance: many; CDR3nt: TGCAGCGTTGCCTGGGGGAAGTACGACGAGCAGTACTTC; CDR3aa: CSVAWGKYDEQYF
d_gene: TRBD1; v_gene: TRBV11-3; j_gene: TRBJ2-4; abundance: -; CDR3nt: TGTGCCAGCAGCCCTCGGACAGGGCTGGTCAAAAACATTCGGTACTTC; CDR3aa: CASSPRTGLVKNIRYF
d_gene: TRBD2; v_gene: TRBV6-5; j_gene: TRBJ2-7; abundance: few; CDR3nt: TGTGCCAGCAGTTCTTCAGCGGGAGGGGGCGAGCAGTACTTC; CDR3aa: CASSSSAGGGEQYF
d_gene: -; v_gene: TRBV5-1; j_gene: TRBJ2-1; abundance: -; CDR3nt: TGCGCCAGCAGCTTGGGAGGCCATTCCTACAATGAGCAGTCCTTC; CDR3aa: CASSLGGHSYNEQSF
d_gene: -; v_gene: TRBV11-2; j_gene: TRBJ2-1; abundance: -; CDR3nt: TGTGCCAGCAGCTTAGGTGCAGAGTCCTACGATGAGCAGTGCTTC; CDR3aa: CASSLGAESYDEQCF
d_gene: TRBD1; v_gene: TRBV29-1; j_gene: TRBJ2-6; abundance: -; CDR3nt: TGCAGCGTCGGCGCCGGGACAGGGGGTGTTACTGGGGCCAACGTCCTGACTTTC; CDR3aa: CSVGAGTGGVTGANVLTF
d_gene: -; v_gene: TRBV12-3/TRBV12-4; j_gene: TRBJ2-2; abundance: -; CDR3nt: TGTGCCAGCAGGGACAGAACCACCTGGGAGCTGTTTTTT; CDR3aa: CASRDRTTWELFF
d_gene: -; v_gene: TRBV28; j_gene: TRBJ1-4; abundance: -; CDR3nt: TGTGCCAGCAGTTCAACAGGACAGTTTAATGAAAAACTGTTTTTT; CDR3aa: CASSSTGQFNEKLFF
d_gene: -; v_gene: TRBV29-1; j_gene: TRBJ2-1; abundance: -; CDR3nt: TGCAGGGTTGAGGGGGGACTCGACTTCTACAATGAGCAGTTCTTC; CDR3aa: CRVEGGLDFYNEQFF
d_gene: -; v_gene: TRBV11-2; j_gene: TRBJ2-3; abundance: medium-sized; CDR3nt: TGTGCCAGCAGCCCACAGAGGGGGGGCTTAGATACGCAGTATTTT; CDR3aa: CASSPQRGGLDTQYF
d_gene: -; v_gene: TRBV11-2; j_gene: TRBJ2-1; abundance: -; CDR3nt: TGTACCAGCAGGTTAGACAGGAGGGGGAATGAGCAGTTCTTC; CDR3aa: CTSRLDRRGNEQFF
d_gene: -; v_gene: TRBV28; j_gene: TRBJ1-1; abundance: -; CDR3nt: TGTGCCAGCAGTTTAAGGGGGGGATCGTCTGAAGCTTTCTTT; CDR3aa: CASSLRGGSSEAFF
d_gene: -; v_gene: TRBV12-3/TRBV12-4; j_gene: TRBJ2-3; abundance: -; CDR3nt: TGTGCCAGCAGTCTCGGGACTGGTAGCACATATATGCAGTATTTT; CDR3aa: CASSLGTGSTYMQYF
d_gene: -; v_gene: TRBV29-1; j_gene: TRBJ2-7; abundance: many; CDR3nt: TGCAGCGTTGGGGGTGTTTGGGGTTGGGAGCAGTACTTC; CDR3aa: CSVGGVWGWEQYF
d_gene: -; v_gene: TRBV5-4; j_gene: TRBJ2-7; abundance: -; CDR3nt: TGTGCCAGCAGCTTGGAGCCGGGAAACTACGAGCAGTACTTC; CDR3aa: CASSLEPGNYEQYF
d_gene: -; v_gene: TRBV6-5; j_gene: TRBJ2-5; abundance: -; CDR3nt: TGTGCCAGTTCTGGAGGGGGCTTCCAAGAGACCCAGTACTTC; CDR3aa: CASSGGGFQETQYF
d_gene: TRBD2; v_gene: TRBV5-1; j_gene: TRBJ2-2; abundance: -; CDR3nt: TGCACCAGCAGCTTGGTAGTAGCGGGAGGGCCCCGGGAGCTGTTTTTT; CDR3aa: CTSSLVVAGGPRELFF
d_gene: -; v_gene: TRBV6-1; j_gene: TRBJ1-1; abundance: few; CDR3nt: TGTGCCAGCAGTGCCCCCGGGGGACACCGCGATGGGACTTTCTTT; CDR3aa: CASSAPGGHRDGTFF
d_gene: -; v_gene: TRBV5-1; j_gene: TRBJ1-2; abundance: -; CDR3nt: TGCGCCAGCAACTTGGGCTCACTAGGGGATGGCTACACCTTC; CDR3aa: CASNLGSLGDGYTF
d_gene: -; v_gene: TRBV28; j_gene: TRBJ1-2; abundance: -; CDR3nt: TGTGCCAGCAGTTTCCCCGGGAGATTGGGCGGCTACACCTTC; CDR3aa: CASSFPGRLGGYTF
d_gene: TRBD2; v_gene: TRBV6-1; j_gene: TRBJ2-7; abundance: -; CDR3nt: TGTGCCAGCAGTGAAAGGGAATCGGGTCTAGCGGGATCCTACGAGCAGTACTTC; CDR3aa: CASSERESGLAGSYEQYF